This TCR beta chain was identified in a study of Ad26.COV2.S vaccination and SARS-CoV-2 variants. There are 12 residues in the CDR3. Sequenced by immunoSEQ multiplex PCR; TCRdb stores in-frame clones only, minus some. Of about 350,000 clones listed, 92% are singletons. The rearrangement uses TRBV12-2 and TRBJ1-2. TRBV12-2 is a documented pseudogene. The sequence derives from a human donor who had recovered from COVID-19. The sequencing here drew on peripheral blood, taken after recovery from COVID-19. The CDR3 region is CASRLVREGYTF. DNA of the CDR3: TGTGCAAGTCGCTTAGTTAGAGAAGGCTACACCTTC.